This T cell receptor beta chain was documented in a study of response to subunit inactivated influenza vaccine. Study-wide findings and caveats: That few new T cells are recruited by each seasonal influenza vaccination was the authors' suggestion.

One entry per CDR3 protein, called by TCRdb with MiXCR from the RT-PCR reads. The repertoire holds roughly 790,000 distinct CDR3 sequences, with around 20% as singletons. To note about this clonotype: The antigen is not known.

V was shortened by 0 bases and J by 2 bases, with 10 bases between the two germline ends. The length of the CDR3 is 15 residues. Germline V CDR1 and CDR2: MGHRA, YSYEKL. Material: PBMCs from blood, obtained around 5 days after vaccination. The J gene is TRBJ2-5, the V gene TRBV4-1; maybe TRBD1 (6 bases). The sequence was collected from a man in his forties or fifties who received an inactivated influenza vaccine. For the CDR3, the DNA is TGCGCCAGCAGCCAAGACTGGACAGTACAAGAGACCCAGTACTTC. Translation gives CASSQDWTVQETQYF.